This TCR beta chain was sequenced in a study of low-dose radiotherapy and immunotherapy resistance in tumors (dated by TCRdb to between 2020 and 2023). Looking at the study overall: Cohort 1 received 0.5 Gy per fraction every 2 weeks, with a prescribed total PTV dose of 6.5 Gy. For Cohort 2, the dose was 1 Gy per fraction given every two weeks, adding up to 13 Gy in total across 26 weeks. Patients were given nivolumab as a 240 mg flat dose every two weeks and ipilimumab at 1 mg/kg every six weeks, with both drugs delivered intravenously. Intravenous cyclophosphamide at 200 mg/m2 was administered every two weeks, one day ahead of each radiation and immunotherapy administration. Starting on cycle 1 day 1, patients took 300 mg of aspirin by mouth once daily for four cycles. The trial did not randomize participants into treatment groups. The translational analysis covered eight patients: three from the first dose cohort and the first five from the second dose cohort.

These reads were obtained on an Illumina HiSeq 2500. First-strand cDNA was synthesized with Superscript III and a set of TRAV- and TRBV-specific primers, covering both TCRalpha and TCRbeta chains. A roughly 18-cycle PCR with Phusion amplified the TCRs, pairing a constant-region primer with the adapter that was attached to the V primers. Isolated mRNA was amplified with the MessageAmp II aRNA Amplification Kit, using a roughly 15-hour in vitro transcription at 37°C. The Dynabeads mRNA DIRECT Purification Kit was used to isolate the mRNA for TCR sequencing. Indexed Illumina adapters were added in a second Phusion PCR of approximately 25 cycles, after which AMPure XP beads were used to purify the products. The paper's processing steps were these. Using custom Perl scripts, TCR sequences encoding the same protein were pooled, out-of-frame sequences were removed, and the abundance of each clonotype was computed. Any TCR sequence supported by only a single read was excluded from analysis. Among the metrics used to describe the repertoires were Shannon entropy, Gini index, clonality, richness, and the frequency of TCRs shared between repertoires. Starting from the raw public reads, TCRdb applied fastp trimming at Q25, assembled clones with MiXCR and retained in-frame beta chains. Under each unique CDR3 protein, matching rows form one entry showing the most common genes and DNA. TCRdb's processing, not the study's, gives the V and J calls here. This sample comprises almost 40,000 distinct CDR3 sequences, around a third of them detected only once. The top ten constitute approximately 3.7% of the sample.

This clonotype showed up many times. Which antigen it targets is not known. One base away there is no much larger clone; base qualities are not given. This sample's time point label indicates: before trial treatment. Donors were enrolled in RACIN, a single-arm phase I dose-escalation trial combining nivolumab, ipilimumab, aspirin, low-dose cyclophosphamide and low-dose radiotherapy. Patients were eligible if they had advanced solid tumors that were TIL-negative. Including cysteine and phenylalanine, the CDR3 has 14 amino acids. Here the CDR3 DNA is all that survives: 42 bases in frame from base 1. V and J are truncated by 4 bases and 5 bases respectively, leaving an intervening sequence of 14 bases. Taken from the germline V gene, the CDR1 and CDR2 loops are SGHTA and FQGNSA.

The V and J genes are TRBV7-2 and TRBJ2-5; the D gene assignment is perhaps TRBD1 or TRBD2, with each matching 5 bases. This TCR came from a male donor with gallbladder cancer. The source was PBMCs, collected before treatment. The nucleotide sequence reads as follows: TGTGCCAGCAGCTCCGACCGGGGACGGGAGACCCAGTACTTC. It translates to CASSSDRGRETQYF. The CDR3, completed at both ends by the reference TRBV7-2 and TRBJ2-5 genes, gives the full variable domain GAGVSQSPSNKVTEKGKDVELRCDPISGHTALYWYRQSLGQGLEFLIYFQGNSAPDKSGLPSDRFSAERTGGSVSTLTIQRTQQEDSAVYLCASSSDRGRETQYFGPGTRLLVL.